This TCR beta chain was profiled in a study of monozygotic twins with cystic fibrosis. Study outcomes and limitations: Low clonality (median roughly 0.0087) suggested a mostly naive repertoire. In 13 of 16 pairs, V gene usage was closest to the co-twin's.

Comments on this clone: Its cognate antigen is unknown.

The assay was immunoSEQ multiplex PCR, and TCRdb's table has in-frame clones only and misses some. This sample yields nearly 25,000 clones, of which less than 95% are seen a single time; under 0.3% belongs to the top ten. The CDR3 is made up of 16 amino acids. The germline gives CDR1 WNHNN, CDR2 SYGVQD (reference sequence). The V end was cut by 3 bases, the J end by 0 bases, with 14 bases between. Source material: blood. This chain connects TRBV10-1 to TRBJ1-1; no definite D call. The sequence was obtained from a girl aged 2 to 10 with cystic fibrosis. CDR3 sequence: CASSDPQNLMNTEAFF. In DNA, the CDR3 is TGCGCCAGCAGTGACCCACAGAACCTAATGAACACTGAAGCTTTCTTT.